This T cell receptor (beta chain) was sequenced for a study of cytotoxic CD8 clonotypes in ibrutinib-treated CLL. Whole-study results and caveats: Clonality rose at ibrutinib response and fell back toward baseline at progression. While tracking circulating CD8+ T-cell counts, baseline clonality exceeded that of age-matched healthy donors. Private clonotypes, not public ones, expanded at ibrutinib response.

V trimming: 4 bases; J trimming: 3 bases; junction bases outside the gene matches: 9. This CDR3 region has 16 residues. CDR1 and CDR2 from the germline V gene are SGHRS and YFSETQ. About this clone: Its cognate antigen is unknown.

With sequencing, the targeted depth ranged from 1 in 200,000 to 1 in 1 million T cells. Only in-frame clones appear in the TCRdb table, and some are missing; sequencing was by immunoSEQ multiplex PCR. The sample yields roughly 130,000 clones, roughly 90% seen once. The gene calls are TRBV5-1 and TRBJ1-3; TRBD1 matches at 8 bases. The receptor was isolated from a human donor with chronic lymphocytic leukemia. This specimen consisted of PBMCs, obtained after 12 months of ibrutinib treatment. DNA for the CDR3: TGCGCCAGCAGCCTCGGACAGGGATCAAGTGGAAACACCATATATTTT. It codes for CASSLGQGSSGNTIYF. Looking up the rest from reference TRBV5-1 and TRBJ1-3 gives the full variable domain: KAGVTQTPRYLIKTRGQQVTLSCSPISGHRSVSWYQQTPGQGLQFLFEYFSETQRNKGNFPGRFSGRQFSNSRSEMNVSTLELGDSALYLCASSLGQGSSGNTIYFGEGSWLTVV.